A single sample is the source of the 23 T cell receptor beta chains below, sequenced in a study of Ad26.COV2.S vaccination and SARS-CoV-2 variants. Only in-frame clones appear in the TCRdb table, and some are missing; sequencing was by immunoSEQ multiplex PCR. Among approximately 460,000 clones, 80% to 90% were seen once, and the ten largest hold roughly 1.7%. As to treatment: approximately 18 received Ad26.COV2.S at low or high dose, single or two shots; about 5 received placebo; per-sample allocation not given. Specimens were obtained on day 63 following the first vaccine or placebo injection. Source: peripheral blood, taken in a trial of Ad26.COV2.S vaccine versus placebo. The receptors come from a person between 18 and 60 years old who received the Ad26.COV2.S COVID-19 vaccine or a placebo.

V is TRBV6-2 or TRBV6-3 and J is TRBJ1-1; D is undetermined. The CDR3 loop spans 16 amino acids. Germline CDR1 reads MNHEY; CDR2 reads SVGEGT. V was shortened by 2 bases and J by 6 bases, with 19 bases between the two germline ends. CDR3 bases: TGTGCCAGCAGTTACATGTCGGGGTGGAGGTCCCCTGAAGCTTTCTTT. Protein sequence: CASSYMSGWRSPEAFF.

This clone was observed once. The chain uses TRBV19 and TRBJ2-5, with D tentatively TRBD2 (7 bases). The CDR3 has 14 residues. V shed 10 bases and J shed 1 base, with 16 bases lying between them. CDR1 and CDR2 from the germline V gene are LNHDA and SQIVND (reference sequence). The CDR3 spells CATRPRGGQETQYF. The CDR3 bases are TGTGCCACCAGACCAAGGGGGGGCCAAGAGACCCAGTACTTC.

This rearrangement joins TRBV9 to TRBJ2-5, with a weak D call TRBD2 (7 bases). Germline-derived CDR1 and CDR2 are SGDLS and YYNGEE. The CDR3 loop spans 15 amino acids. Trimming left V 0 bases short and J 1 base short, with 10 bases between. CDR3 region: CASSVAGGLQETQYF. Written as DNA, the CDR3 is TGTGCCAGCAGCGTAGCCGGGGGGCTCCAAGAGACCCAGTACTTC.

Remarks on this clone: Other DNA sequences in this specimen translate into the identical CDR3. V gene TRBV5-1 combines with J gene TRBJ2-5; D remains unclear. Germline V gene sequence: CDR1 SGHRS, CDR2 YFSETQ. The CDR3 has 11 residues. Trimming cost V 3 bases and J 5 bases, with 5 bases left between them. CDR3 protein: CASSSQETQYF. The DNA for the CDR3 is TGCGCCAGCAGCTCCCAGGAGACCCAGTACTTC. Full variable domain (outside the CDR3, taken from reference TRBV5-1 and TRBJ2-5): KAGVTQTPRYLIKTRGQQVTLSCSPISGHRSVSWYQQTPGQGLQFLFEYFSETQRNKGNFPGRFSGRQFSNSRSEMNVSTLELGDSALYLCASSSQETQYFGPGTRLLVL.

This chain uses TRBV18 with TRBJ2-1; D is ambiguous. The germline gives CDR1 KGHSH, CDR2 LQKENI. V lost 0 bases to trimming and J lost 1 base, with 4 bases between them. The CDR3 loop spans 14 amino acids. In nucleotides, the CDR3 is TGTGCCAGCTCACCACCACAGTCCTACAATGAGCAGTTCTTC. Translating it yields CASSPPQSYNEQFF.

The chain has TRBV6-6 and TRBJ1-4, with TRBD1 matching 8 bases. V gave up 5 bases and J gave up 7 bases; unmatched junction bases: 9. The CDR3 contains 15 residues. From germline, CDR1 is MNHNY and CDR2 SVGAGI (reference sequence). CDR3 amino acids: CASSRPGQATEKLFF. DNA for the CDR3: TGTGCCAGCAGTCGCCCGGGACAGGCTACTGAAAAACTGTTTTTT.

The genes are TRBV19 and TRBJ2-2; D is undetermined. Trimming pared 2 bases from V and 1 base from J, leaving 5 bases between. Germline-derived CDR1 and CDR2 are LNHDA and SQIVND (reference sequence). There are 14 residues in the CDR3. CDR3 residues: CASSISQNTGELFF. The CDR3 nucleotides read TGTGCCAGTAGTATATCTCAGAACACCGGGGAGCTGTTTTTT.

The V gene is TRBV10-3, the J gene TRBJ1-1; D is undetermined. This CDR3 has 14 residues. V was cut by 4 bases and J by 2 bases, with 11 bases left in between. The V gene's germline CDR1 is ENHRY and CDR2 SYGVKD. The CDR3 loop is CAISGQRSNTEAFF. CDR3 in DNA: TGTGCCATCAGTGGCCAGAGATCCAACACTGAAGCTTTCTTT.

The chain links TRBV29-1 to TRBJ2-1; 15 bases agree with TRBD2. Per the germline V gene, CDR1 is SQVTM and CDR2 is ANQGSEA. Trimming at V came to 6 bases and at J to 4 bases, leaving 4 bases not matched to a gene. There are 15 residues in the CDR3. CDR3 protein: CSVRTSGGAYNEQFF. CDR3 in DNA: TGCAGCGTGAGGACTAGCGGGGGGGCATACAATGAGCAGTTCTTC.

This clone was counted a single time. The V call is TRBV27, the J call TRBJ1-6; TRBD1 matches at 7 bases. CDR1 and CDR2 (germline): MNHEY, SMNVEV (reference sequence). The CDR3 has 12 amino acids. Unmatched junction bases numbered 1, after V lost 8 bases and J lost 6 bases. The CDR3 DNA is TGTGCCAGCCGGGACAGTAATTCACCCCTCCACTTT. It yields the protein CASRDSNSPLHF.

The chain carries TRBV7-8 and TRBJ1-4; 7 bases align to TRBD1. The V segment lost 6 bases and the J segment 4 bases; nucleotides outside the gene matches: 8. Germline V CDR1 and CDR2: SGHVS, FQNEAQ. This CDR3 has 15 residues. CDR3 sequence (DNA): TGTGCCAGCAGAGAGCAGGGGGGCTATAATGAAAAACTGTTTTTT. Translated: CASREQGGYNEKLFF.

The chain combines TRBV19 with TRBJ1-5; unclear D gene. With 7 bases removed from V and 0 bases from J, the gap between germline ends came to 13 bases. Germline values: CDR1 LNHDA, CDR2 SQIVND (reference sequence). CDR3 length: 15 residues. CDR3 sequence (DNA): TGTGCCAGTAATCTGAACACCTATAGCAATCAGCCCCAGCATTTT. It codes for CASNLNTYSNQPQHF.

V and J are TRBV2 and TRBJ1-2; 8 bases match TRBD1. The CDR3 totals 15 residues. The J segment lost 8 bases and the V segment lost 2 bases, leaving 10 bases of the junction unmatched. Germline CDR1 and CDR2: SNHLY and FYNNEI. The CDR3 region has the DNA TGTGCCAGCAGTGAACGGAGACAGGGGCCGAGAGGCTACACCTTC. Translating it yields CASSERRQGPRGYTF.

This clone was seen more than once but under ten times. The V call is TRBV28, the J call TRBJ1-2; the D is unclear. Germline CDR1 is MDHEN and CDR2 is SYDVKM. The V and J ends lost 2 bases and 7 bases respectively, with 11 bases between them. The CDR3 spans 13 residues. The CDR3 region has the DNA TGTGCCAGCAGTTTAGTGGCCCTAATTGGCTACACCTTC. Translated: CASSLVALIGYTF.

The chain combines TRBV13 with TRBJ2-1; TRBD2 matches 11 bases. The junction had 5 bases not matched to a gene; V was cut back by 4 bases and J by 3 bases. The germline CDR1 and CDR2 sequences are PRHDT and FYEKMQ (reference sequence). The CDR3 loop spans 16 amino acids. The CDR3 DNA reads TGTGCCAGCAGCTCACAGACTAGCGGGAACTACAATGAGCAGTTCTTC. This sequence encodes CASSSQTSGNYNEQFF.

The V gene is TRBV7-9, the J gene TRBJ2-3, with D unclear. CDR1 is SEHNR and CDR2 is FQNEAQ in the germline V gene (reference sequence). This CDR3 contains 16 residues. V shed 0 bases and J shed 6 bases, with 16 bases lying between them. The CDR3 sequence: CASSLAGPGSADTQYF. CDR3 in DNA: TGTGCCAGCAGCTTAGCCGGTCCCGGAAGCGCCGATACGCAGTATTTT.

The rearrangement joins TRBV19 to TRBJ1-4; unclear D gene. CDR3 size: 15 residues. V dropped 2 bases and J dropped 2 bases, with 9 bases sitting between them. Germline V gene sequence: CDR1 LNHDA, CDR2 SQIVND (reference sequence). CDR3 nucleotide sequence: TGTGCCAGTAGTATATCGCTAGTGACTAATGAAAAACTGTTTTTT. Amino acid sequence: CASSISLVTNEKLFF.

The CDR3 nucleotides read TGTGCCAGCAGTTTCCGGAATAATTCACCCCTCCACTTT. As protein: CASSFRNNSPLHF. The chain combines TRBV12-3 or TRBV12-4 with TRBJ1-6; D gene uncertain. The CDR3 totals 13 residues. V was shortened by 3 bases and J by 5 bases, with 5 bases between the two germline ends.

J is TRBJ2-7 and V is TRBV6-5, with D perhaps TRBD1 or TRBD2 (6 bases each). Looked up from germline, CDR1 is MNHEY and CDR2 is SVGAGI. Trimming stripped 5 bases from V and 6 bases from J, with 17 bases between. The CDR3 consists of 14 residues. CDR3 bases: TGTGCCAGCAGTACAGGGAGACTAGTCTTCGAGCAGTACTTC. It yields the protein CASSTGRLVFEQYF.

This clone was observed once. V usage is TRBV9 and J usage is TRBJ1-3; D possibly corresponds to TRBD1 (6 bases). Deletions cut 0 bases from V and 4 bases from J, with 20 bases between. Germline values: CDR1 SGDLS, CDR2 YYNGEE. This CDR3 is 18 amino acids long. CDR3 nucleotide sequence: TGTGCCAGCAGCGTAGGAGGACACGGGACATCTACGGGAAACACCATATATTTT. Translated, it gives CASSVGGHGTSTGNTIYF.

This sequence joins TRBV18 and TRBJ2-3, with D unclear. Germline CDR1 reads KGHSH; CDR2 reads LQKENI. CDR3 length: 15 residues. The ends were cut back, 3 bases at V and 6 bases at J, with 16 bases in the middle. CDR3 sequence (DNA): TGTGCCAGCTCACCGGAGACACTCTCCTTGGATACGCAGTATTTT. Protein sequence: CASSPETLSLDTQYF.

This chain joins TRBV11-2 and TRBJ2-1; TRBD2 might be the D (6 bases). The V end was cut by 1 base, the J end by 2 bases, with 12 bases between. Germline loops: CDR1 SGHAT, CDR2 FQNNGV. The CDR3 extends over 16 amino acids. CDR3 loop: CASSLAGGVAYNEQFF. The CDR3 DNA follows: TGTGCCAGCAGCTTAGCTGGAGGGGTCGCCTACAATGAGCAGTTCTTC.

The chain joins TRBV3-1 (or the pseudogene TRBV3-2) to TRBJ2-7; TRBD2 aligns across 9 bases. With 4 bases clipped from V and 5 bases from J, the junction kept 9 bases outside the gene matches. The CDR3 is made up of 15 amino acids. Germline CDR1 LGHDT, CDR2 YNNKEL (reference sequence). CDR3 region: CASSRGGVIIDEQYF. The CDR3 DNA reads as TGTGCCAGCAGCCGCGGGGGGGTGATTATCGACGAGCAGTACTTC.